The T cell receptor (beta chain) under discussion was sequenced for a study of blood T cell repertoires in COVID-19. CDR1 and CDR2 from the germline V gene are SNHLY and FYNNEI. The V segment lost 6 bases and the J segment 2 bases; nucleotides outside the gene matches: 8. The CDR3 covers 15 residues. This clone has just one count. This table comes from immunoSEQ multiplex PCR, and its TCRdb copy is limited to in-frame clones, with some not included. The sample holds around 130,000 clones; 85% to 90% are singletons and the top ten take around 4%. The sequence derives from a human donor in a cohort sampled during active COVID-19. The chain couples TRBV2 to TRBJ2-7; 9 bases align to TRBD1. Sequenced sample: peripheral blood. CDR3 in amino acids: CASRGTGGATYEQYF. CDR3 coding DNA: TGTGCCAGCAGGGGCACAGGGGGCGCAACCTACGAGCAGTACTTC.